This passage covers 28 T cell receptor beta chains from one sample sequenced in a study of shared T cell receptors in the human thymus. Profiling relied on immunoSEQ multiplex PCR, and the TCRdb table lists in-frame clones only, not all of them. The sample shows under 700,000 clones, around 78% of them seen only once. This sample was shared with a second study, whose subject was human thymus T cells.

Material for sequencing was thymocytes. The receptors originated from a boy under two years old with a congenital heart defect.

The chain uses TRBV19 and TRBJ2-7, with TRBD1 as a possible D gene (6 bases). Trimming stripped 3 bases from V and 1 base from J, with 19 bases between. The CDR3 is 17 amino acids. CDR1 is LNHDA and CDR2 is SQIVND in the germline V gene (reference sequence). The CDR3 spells CASSITPVRGGSYEQYF. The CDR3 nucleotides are TGTGCCAGTAGTATTACCCCTGTCAGGGGTGGTTCCTACGAGCAGTACTTC.

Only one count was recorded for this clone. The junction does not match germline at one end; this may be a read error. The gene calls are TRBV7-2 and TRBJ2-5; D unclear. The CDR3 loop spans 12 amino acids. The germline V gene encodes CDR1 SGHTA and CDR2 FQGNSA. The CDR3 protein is CASSLGLEAQYF. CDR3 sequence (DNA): TGTGCCAGCAGCTTAGGTTTAGAGGCCCAGTACTTC.

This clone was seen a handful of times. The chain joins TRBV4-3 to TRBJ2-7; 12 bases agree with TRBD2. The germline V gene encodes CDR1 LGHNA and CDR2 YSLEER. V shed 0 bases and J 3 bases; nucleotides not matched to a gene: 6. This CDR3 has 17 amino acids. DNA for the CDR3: TGCGCCAGCAGCCAAGAGTCCACTAGCGGGAGGATCTACGAGCAGTACTTC. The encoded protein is CASSQESTSGRIYEQYF.

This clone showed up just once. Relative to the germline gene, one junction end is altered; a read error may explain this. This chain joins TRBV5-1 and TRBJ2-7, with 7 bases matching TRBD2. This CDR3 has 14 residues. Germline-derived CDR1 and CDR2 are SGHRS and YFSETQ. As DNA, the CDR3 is TGCGCCAGCGAGGTGGGCGGGAGCTCCGACGAGCAGTACTTC. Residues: CASEVGGSSDEQYF.

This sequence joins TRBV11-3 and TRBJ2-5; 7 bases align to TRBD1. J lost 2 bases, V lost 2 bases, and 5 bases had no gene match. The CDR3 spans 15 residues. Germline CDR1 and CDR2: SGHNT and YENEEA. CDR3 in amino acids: CASSLTGARQETQYF. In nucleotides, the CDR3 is TGTGCCAGCAGCTTAACAGGGGCGCGACAAGAGACCCAGTACTTC.

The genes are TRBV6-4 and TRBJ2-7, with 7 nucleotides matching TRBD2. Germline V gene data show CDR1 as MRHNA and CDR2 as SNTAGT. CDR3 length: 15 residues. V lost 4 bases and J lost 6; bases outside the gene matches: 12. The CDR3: CASSVLASGLSEQYF. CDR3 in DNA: TGTGCCAGCAGTGTCTTGGCTAGCGGCCTCTCCGAGCAGTACTTC.

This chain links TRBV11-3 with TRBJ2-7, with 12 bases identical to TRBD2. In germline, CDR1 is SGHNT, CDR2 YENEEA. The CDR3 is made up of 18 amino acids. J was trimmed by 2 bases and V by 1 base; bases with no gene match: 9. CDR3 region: CASSLVPRTSGRTYEQYF. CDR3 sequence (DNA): TGTGCCAGCAGCTTAGTACCCCGAACTAGCGGGAGGACCTACGAGCAGTACTTC.

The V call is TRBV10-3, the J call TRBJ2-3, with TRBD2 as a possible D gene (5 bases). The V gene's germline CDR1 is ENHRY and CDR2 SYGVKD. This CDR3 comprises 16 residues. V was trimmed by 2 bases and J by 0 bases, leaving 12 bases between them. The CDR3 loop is CAISESGRRSTDTQYF. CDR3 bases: TGTGCCATCAGTGAGAGCGGCCGGCGTAGCACAGATACGCAGTATTTT.

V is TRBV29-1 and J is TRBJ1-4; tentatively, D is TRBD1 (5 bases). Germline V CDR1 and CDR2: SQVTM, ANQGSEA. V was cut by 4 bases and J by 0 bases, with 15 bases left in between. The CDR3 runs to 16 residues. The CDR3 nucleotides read TGCAGCGTTGGGGGCGGGAAGGGTGCAACTAATGAAAAACTGTTTTTT. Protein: CSVGGGKGATNEKLFF.

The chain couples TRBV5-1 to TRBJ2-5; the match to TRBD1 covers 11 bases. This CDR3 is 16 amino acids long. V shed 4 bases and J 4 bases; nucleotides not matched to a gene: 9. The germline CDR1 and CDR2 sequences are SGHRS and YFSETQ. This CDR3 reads CASSGQGAPMVETQYF. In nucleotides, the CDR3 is TGCGCCAGCAGCGGACAGGGGGCGCCCATGGTAGAGACCCAGTACTTC.

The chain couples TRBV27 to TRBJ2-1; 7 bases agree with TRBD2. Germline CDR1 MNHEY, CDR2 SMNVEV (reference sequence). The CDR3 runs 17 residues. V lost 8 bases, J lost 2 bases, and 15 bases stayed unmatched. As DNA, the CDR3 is TGTGCCAGCGTCCCCCATAGCTCGGGAGGCCCCTACAATGAGCAGTTCTTC. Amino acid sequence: CASVPHSSGGPYNEQFF.

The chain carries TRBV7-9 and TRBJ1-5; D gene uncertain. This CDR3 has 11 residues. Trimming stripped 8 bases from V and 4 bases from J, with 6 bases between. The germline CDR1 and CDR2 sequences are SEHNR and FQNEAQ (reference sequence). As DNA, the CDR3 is TGTGCCAGCGGCAGAAATCAGCCCCAGCATTTT. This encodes CASGRNQPQHF. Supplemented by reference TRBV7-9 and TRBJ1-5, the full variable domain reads DTGVSQNPRHKITKRGQNVTFRCDPISEHNRLYWYRQTLGQGPEFLTYFQNEAQLEKSRLLSDRFSAERPKGSFSTLEIQRTEQGDSAMYLCASGRNQPQHFGDGTRLSIL.

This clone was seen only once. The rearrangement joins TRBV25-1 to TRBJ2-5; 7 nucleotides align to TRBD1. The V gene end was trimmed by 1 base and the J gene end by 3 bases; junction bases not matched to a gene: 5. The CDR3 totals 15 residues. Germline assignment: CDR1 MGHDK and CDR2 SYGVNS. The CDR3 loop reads CASSEWDSAEETQYF. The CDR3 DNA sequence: TGTGCCAGCAGTGAATGGGACAGCGCCGAAGAGACCCAGTACTTC.

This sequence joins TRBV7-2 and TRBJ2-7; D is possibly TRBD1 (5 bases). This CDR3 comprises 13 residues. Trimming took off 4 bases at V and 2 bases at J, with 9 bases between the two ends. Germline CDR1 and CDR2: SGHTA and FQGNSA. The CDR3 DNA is TGTGCCAGCAGCTCCAAGGGGCCCTACGAGCAGTACTTC. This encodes CASSSKGPYEQYF.

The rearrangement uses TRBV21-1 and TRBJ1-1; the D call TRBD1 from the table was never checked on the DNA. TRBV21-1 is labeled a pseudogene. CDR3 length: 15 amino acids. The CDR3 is CATERDRGANTEAFF. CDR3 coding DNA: TGTGCCACCGAGCGGGACAGGGGGGCTAACACTGAAGCTTTCTTT.

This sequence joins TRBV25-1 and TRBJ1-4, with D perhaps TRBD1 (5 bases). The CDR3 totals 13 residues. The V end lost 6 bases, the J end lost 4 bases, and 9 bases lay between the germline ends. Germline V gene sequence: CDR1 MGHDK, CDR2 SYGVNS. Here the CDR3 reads CASRGGFNEKLFF. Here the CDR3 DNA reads TGTGCCAGCAGGGGGGGTTTTAATGAAAAACTGTTTTTT.

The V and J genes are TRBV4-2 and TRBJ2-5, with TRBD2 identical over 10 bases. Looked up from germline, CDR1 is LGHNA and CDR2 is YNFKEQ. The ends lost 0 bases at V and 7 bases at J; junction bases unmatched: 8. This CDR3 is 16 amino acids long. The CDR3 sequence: CASSQDIRTSGGTQYF. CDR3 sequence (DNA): TGTGCCAGCAGCCAAGATATACGGACTAGCGGAGGGACCCAGTACTTC.

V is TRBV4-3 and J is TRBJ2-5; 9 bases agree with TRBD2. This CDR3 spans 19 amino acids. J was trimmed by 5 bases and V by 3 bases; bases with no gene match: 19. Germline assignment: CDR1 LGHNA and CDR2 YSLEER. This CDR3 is CASSHALRTSVEAGETQYF. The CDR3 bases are TGCGCCAGCAGCCATGCCCTTAGGACTAGCGTTGAGGCGGGTGAGACCCAGTACTTC.

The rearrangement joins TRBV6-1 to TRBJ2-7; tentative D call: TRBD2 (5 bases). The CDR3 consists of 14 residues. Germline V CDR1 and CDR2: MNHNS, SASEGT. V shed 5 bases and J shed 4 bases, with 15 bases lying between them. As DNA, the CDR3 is TGTGCCAGCAGTCTTTCGGGAATTCGGTACGAGCAGTACTTC. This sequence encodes CASSLSGIRYEQYF.

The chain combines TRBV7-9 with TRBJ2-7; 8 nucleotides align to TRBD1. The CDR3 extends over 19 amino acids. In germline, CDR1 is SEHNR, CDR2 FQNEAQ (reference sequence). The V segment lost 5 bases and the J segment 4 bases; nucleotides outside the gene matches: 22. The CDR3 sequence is CASSQGSGGLRSGAYEQYF. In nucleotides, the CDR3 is TGTGCCAGCAGCCAAGGCTCAGGGGGCTTAAGGTCCGGGGCTTACGAGCAGTACTTC.

This CDR3 reads CASSLGQGKGRGQETQYF. Written as DNA, the CDR3 is TGTGCCAGCAGCTTGGGACAGGGGAAAGGGAGAGGTCAAGAGACCCAGTACTTC. This chain links TRBV5-5 with TRBJ2-5, with TRBD1 identical over 8 bases. The CDR3 runs to 18 residues. Trimming took 0 bases from V and 2 from J; bases not matched to a gene: 12. Germline CDR1 and CDR2: SGHKS and YYEKEE (reference sequence).

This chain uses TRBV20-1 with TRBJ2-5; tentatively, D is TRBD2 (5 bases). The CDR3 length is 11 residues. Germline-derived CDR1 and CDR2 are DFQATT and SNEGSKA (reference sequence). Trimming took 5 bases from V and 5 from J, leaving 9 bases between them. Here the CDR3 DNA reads TGCAGTGCTCGACTAATGGAGACCCAGTACTTC. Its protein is CSARLMETQYF.

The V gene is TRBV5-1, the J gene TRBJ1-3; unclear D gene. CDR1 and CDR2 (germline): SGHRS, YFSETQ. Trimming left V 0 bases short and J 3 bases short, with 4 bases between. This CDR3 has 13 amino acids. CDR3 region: CASSLAVGNTIYF. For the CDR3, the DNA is TGCGCCAGCAGCTTGGCAGTTGGAAACACCATATATTTT.

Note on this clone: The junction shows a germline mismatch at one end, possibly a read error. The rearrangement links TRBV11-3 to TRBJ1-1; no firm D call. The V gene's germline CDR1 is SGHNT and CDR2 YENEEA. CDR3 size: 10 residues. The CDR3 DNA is TGTGCCAGCAGCTTACCCCCCGCGGATTTT. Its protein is CASSLPPADF.

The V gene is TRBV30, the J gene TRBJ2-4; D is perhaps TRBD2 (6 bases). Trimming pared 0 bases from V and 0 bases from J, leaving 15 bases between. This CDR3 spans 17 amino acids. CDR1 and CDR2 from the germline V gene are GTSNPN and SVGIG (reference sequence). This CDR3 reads CAWSVGTPALAKNIQYF. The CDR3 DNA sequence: TGTGCCTGGAGTGTCGGGACTCCCGCTCTAGCCAAAAACATTCAGTACTTC.

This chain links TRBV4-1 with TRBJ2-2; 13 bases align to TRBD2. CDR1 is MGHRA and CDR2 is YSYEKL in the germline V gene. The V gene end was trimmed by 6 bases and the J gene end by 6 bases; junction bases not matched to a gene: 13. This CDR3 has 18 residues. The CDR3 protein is CASSLTWTSGSQAGELFF. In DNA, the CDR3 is TGCGCCAGCAGTCTCACCTGGACTAGCGGGAGTCAAGCCGGGGAGCTGTTTTTT.

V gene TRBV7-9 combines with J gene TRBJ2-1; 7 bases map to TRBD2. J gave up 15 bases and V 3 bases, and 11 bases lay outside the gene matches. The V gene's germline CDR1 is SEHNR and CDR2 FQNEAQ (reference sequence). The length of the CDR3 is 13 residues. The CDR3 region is CASSFHGRPLRFF. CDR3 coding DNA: TGTGCCAGCAGCTTCCACGGGAGGCCCCTTAGGTTCTTC.

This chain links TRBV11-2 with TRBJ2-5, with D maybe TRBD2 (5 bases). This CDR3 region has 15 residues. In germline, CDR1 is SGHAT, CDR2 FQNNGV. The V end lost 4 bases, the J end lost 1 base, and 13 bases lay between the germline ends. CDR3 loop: CASSWGGRVQETQYF. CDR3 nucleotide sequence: TGTGCCAGCAGCTGGGGTGGGCGGGTCCAAGAGACCCAGTACTTC. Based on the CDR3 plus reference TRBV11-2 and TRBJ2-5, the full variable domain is EAGVAQSPRYKIIEKRQSVAFWCNPISGHATLYWYQQILGQGPKLLIQFQNNGVVDDSQLPKDRFSAERLKGVDSTLKIQPAKLEDSAVYLCASSWGGRVQETQYFGPGTRLLVL.